These T cell receptor beta chains were read from a single sample in a study of blood T cell repertoires in COVID-19. Libraries were prepared by immunoSEQ multiplex PCR; TCRdb keeps only in-frame clonotypes and omits some of them. Among more than 250,000 clones, around 84% were seen once, and the ten largest hold 10%. Sequencing input: PBMCs or T cells enriched from blood (not recorded which). Receptors were obtained from a woman aged 18-29 years who had recovered from COVID-19. Each CDR3 is given with its conserved first and last residue. D genes are given only for firm matches. Clone size is shown for a subset of rows, as once, few, many or a class of expanded clone.

TRBD1,TRBV27,once,TRBJ2-1,TGTGCCAGCAGTTTTGGCAGGGGGCCCCTTCCCGTCTACAATGAGCAGTTCTTC,CASSFGRGPLPVYNEQFF
-,TRBV14,-,TRBJ1-3,TGTGCCAGCAGGCCTAGCTCTGGAAACACCATATATTTT,CASRPSSGNTIYF
TRBD2,TRBV4-1,-,TRBJ2-5,TGCGCCAGCAGCCAAGAAAGGAGGATGACTAGCGGGGGCCCCCGGGAGACCCAGTACTTC,CASSQERRMTSGGPRETQYF
TRBD1,TRBV27,-,TRBJ2-1,TGTGCCAGCAGTCGAGGACAGGGGGGCTATGAGCAGTTCTTC,CASSRGQGGYEQFF
TRBD1,TRBV7-9,-,TRBJ2-3,TGTGCCAGCAGTATGGACAGGGGGAATTGGGGCACAGATACGCAGTATTTT,CASSMDRGNWGTDTQYF
-,TRBV2,-,TRBJ1-2,TGTGCCAGCAGTCTCCAGGAACTCTATGGCTACACCTTC,CASSLQELYGYTF
-,TRBV4-1,-,TRBJ2-3,TGCGCCAGCAGCCAAGCTCCAGACACAGATACGCAGTATTTT,CASSQAPDTDTQYF
-,TRBV27,-,TRBJ1-1,TGTGCCAGCAGTTTGTCAGGAATGAACACTGAAGCTTTCTTT,CASSLSGMNTEAFF
TRBD2,TRBV5-8,-,TRBJ2-3,TGTGCCAGCAGCCTGGTGGTAGTAGCGGGGGGAGGCACAGATACGCAGTATTTT,CASSLVVVAGGGTDTQYF
TRBD2,TRBV18,-,TRBJ2-1,TGTGCCAGCTCACCAAGCGGGGCGCTTCTTAATGAGCAGTTCTTC,CASSPSGALLNEQFF
-,TRBV30,-,TRBJ1-2,TGTGCCTGGGGGAAAGACAGTTACTATGGCTACACCTTC,CAWGKDSYYGYTF
TRBD1,TRBV10-1,-,TRBJ2-7,TGCGCCAGCAGTGAGGGGACAGGGTCCCACGAGCAGTACTTC,CASSEGTGSHEQYF
-,TRBV18,-,TRBJ1-5,TGTGCCAGCTCACCGTCCTATCTCAATCAGCCCCAGCATTTT,CASSPSYLNQPQHF
-,TRBV12-3/TRBV12-4,-,TRBJ1-5,TGTGCCAGCAGTCCGGGGGTCACCGGGGCCCAGCATTTT,CASSPGVTGAQHF
TRBD2,TRBV3-1/TRBV3-2,-,TRBJ2-7,TGTGCCAGCAGCCAAGAGAGGGTAGCGGGAGCGGGCGAGCAGTACTTC,CASSQERVAGAGEQYF
TRBD2,TRBV30,-,TRBJ2-3,TGTGCCTGGAGTCGACTAGCGGGAGGGCCCGATACGCAGTATTTT,CAWSRLAGGPDTQYF
-,TRBV6-6,-,TRBJ2-7,TGTGCCAGCAGTTACTCGCGGGATAGCTACGAGCAGTACTTC,CASSYSRDSYEQYF
TRBD1,TRBV29-1,-,TRBJ2-7,TGCAGCGTTGAGCCGGGACAGTCGAAGGAGCAGTACTTC,CSVEPGQSKEQYF
-,TRBV4-2,-,TRBJ2-1,TGTGCCAGCAGCCAAGAACAGGGTATCAATGAGCAGTTCTTC,CASSQEQGINEQFF